These T cell receptor beta chains were read from a single sample in a study of blood T cell repertoires in COVID-19. Produced via immunoSEQ multiplex PCR; TCRdb's table is partial and in-frame only. In the table there are about 320,000 clones, over 85% of which are singletons. The specimen sequenced was PBMCs or T cells enriched from blood (not recorded which). All receptors come from a man aged 60-69 years who had recovered from COVID-19. The CDR3 runs from the conserved cysteine through the conserved F or W. D genes are given only for firm matches. Clone size is shown for a subset of rows, as once, few, many or a class of expanded clone.

>11|-|TRBJ1-1|-|TRBV20-1
TGCAGTGCTAGAACGGGACATCTCGGTTTCTTT
CSARTGHLGFF
>15|TRBD1|TRBJ1-1|-|TRBV5-8
TGTGCCAGCACTCACAGGGGGAGGATGTACACTGAAGCTTTCTTT
CASTHRGRMYTEAFF
>15|TRBD2|TRBJ2-1|-|TRBV15
TGTGCCACCAGTAGCCCGCCCGGACTAGCCGGCGAGCAGTTCTTC
CATSSPPGLAGEQFF
>15|TRBD1|TRBJ2-7|-|TRBV9
TGTGCCAGCAGCCTATACCGGGACAGCTCCTACGAGCAGTACTTC
CASSLYRDSSYEQYF
>14|-|TRBJ1-6|-|TRBV6-5
TGTGCCAGCAGTTACTCAGGGGTTAATTCACCCCTCCACTTT
CASSYSGVNSPLHF
>14|TRBD2|TRBJ2-1|-|TRBV27
TGTGCCAGCAGCAGACTAGCGGGAGGGTATGAGCAGTTCTTC
CASSRLAGGYEQFF
>18|TRBD2|TRBJ2-1|-|TRBV4-2
TGTGCCAGCAGCCACCAGGGACTAGCGGGGGGCCAGCACAATGAGCAGTTCTTC
CASSHQGLAGGQHNEQFF
>13|TRBD2|TRBJ2-5|-|TRBV6-5
TGTGCCACCATAGCGGGAGGGCATGAGACCCAGTACTTC
CATIAGGHETQYF
>13|-|TRBJ1-1|-|TRBV5-1
TGCGCCAGCAGCTTGGGCAGAAACACTGAAGCTTTCTTT
CASSLGRNTEAFF
>17|-|TRBJ1-4|-|TRBV3-1/TRBV3-2
TGTGCCAGCAGCCAAAAACAGGAAAGGTTAACTAATGAAAAACTGTTTTTT
CASSQKQERLTNEKLFF
>14|-|TRBJ2-5|-|TRBV5-1
TGCGCCAGCAGCTTCTCAGACACCCAAGAGACCCAGTACTTC
CASSFSDTQETQYF
>15|TRBD1|TRBJ2-7|once|TRBV24-1
TGTGCCACCAGTGACCACGGTCCGGGACAGCACGAGCAGTACTTC
CATSDHGPGQHEQYF
>14|TRBD2|TRBJ2-3|-|TRBV9
TGTGCCAGCAGCGTAGCTCAAGCGGGGGGTACGCAGTATTTT
CASSVAQAGGTQYF
>17|TRBD2|TRBJ2-1|-|TRBV25-1
TGTGCCAGCAGAGCCAATACGGGACTAGCGGGGTACAATGAGCAGTTCTTC
CASRANTGLAGYNEQFF
>15|-|TRBJ1-1|-|TRBV7-9
TGTGCCAGCAGCTTAGTTTTGGGTGGAGACACTGAAGCTTTCTTT
CASSLVLGGDTEAFF
>15|TRBD1|TRBJ1-1|-|TRBV30
TGTGCTTCCGTTCCGGGACAGGGGCTGGGGACTGAAGCTTTCTTT
CASVPGQGLGTEAFF
>18|-|TRBJ2-2|-|TRBV4-2
TGTGCCAGCAGCCAAGTTCAACCGTCCGGGGGTTACACCGGGGAGCTGTTTTTT
CASSQVQPSGGYTGELFF
>18|TRBD2|TRBJ2-3|-|TRBV4-1
TGCGCCAGCAGCCAAGTAGCGGGCGCTAGCGGGAGAGGAGATACGCAGTATTTT
CASSQVAGASGRGDTQYF
>14|-|TRBJ1-2|-|TRBV6-4
TGTGCCAGCAGTGACGGCAGGGGCCTGGGAGGCTACACCTTC
CASSDGRGLGGYTF
>14|-|TRBJ2-1|-|TRBV4-3
TGCGCCAGCAGCCAAAGGGGTAGCTCTGATGAGCAGTTCTTC
CASSQRGSSDEQFF